This TCR beta chain was sequenced in a study of blood T cell repertoires in COVID-19. Study details: Sites across the United States, Italy and Spain contributed samples from acute and convalescent COVID-19. The cDNA or gDNA used as material had been derived from T cells, B-cell-depleted T cells, or PBMCs.

Enrollment of patients from Seattle took place during active infection, with longitudinal follow-up. Data came from immunoSEQ multiplex PCR; TCRdb stores just in-frame clones and leaves some out. The table lists approximately 250,000 clones, around 90% of them singletons, with roughly 5.6% in the top ten. V lost 2 bases and J lost 4, with 11 bases in between. CDR3 size: 14 residues. Germline V CDR1 and CDR2: ENHRY, SYGVKD. This receptor was taken from a woman aged 55-75 years with COVID-19, enrolled during active disease. The rearrangement joins TRBV10-3 to TRBJ1-1, with D possibly matching TRBD1 (5 bases). The sequencing input was peripheral blood. The CDR3 spells CAISEGGGVTEAFF. CDR3 sequence (DNA): TGTGCCATCAGTGAGGGGGGAGGGGTCACTGAAGCTTTCTTT.